This T cell receptor beta chain was captured in a study of tumor and adjacent non-tumor tissue in lung cancer. Study-wide results and limits: Significantly higher TCR diversity was found in tumor than normal lung.

The template was RNA from unsorted bulk tissue. More than 3 cm separated this lung sample from the edge of the tumor. As regards this clonotype: Its target is unknown.

Three rounds of nested PCR, following a modified ARM-PCR protocol, produced the TCRbeta library. TCRdb itself ran the multiplex PCR reads through MiXCR, one entry per CDR3 protein. The sample carries approximately 80,000 distinct CDR3 sequences, 70% to 90% recorded once. In germline, CDR1 is SGHDN, CDR2 FVKESK. V was cut by 1 base and J by 9 bases, with 18 bases left in between. CDR3 length: 15 residues. This sequence joins TRBV14 and TRBJ1-1, with D perhaps TRBD1 (5 bases). This sequence was found in a man in his 60s with non-small cell lung cancer. The sequenced sample consisted of distant non-tumor lung tissue. The DNA for the CDR3 is TGTGCCAGCAGCCAAGTACGGGGCTTTGGGACTAAAGCTTTCTTT. It is translated as CASSQVRGFGTKAFF. Looking up the rest from reference TRBV14 and TRBJ1-1 gives the full variable domain: EAGVTQFPSHSVIEKGQTVTLRCDPISGHDNLYWYRRVMGKEIKFLLHFVKESKQDESGMPNNRFLAERTGGTYSTLKVQPAELEDSGVYFCASSQVRGFGTKAFFGQGTRLTVV.